One T cell receptor (beta chain) is described in this entry. Its specificity is unknown. The data were obtained in a study of CD8+ T cells in alopecia areata. For the study at large: Treatment comprised oral tofacitinib, 5 to 10 mg twice daily, in treated patients.

Sequencing used cDNA as its template, made by extracting RNA and reverse transcribing it. Assay used: immunoSEQ multiplex PCR; TCRdb lists only in-frame clones, some missing. The sample has 100,000 to 150,000 clones, around 49% seen once. From germline, CDR1 is MNHNY and CDR2 SVGAGI (reference sequence). The V gene lost 0 bases and the J gene lost 2 bases, with 14 bases spanning the gap. This CDR3 spans 16 amino acids. Researchers took lesional scalp punch biopsies and peripheral blood from people who were alopecia areata patients. General study results and limits: Clonality in lesional scalp, especially alopecia totalis/universalis, exceeded that of normal scalp.

V usage is TRBV6-6 and J usage is TRBJ2-7, with D possibly matching TRBD2 (6 bases). The sample here was CD8+ T cells sorted from blood, taken at week 0. The TCR originated in a human donor with alopecia areata. This CDR3 is CASSYSTAREAYEQYF. CDR3 sequence (DNA): TGTGCCAGCAGTTACTCGACGGCCAGGGAGGCCTACGAGCAGTACTTC.